This T cell receptor beta chain was obtained from a study of cytomegalovirus exposure and HLA in healthy donors. This CDR3 comprises 15 residues. Germline V gene data show CDR1 as SGHNT and CDR2 as YYREEE (reference sequence). Trimming cost V 0 bases and J 5 bases; bases outside gene matches: 6. Amplification used 60 Vbeta primers and 13 Jbeta primers. TCRdb keeps only in-frame clones here, not all; method: immunoSEQ multiplex PCR. In all, the sample yields 150,000 to 200,000 clones. This chain links TRBV5-4 with TRBJ2-7; 9 positions agree with TRBD1. Sequencing was performed on PBMCs. This clonotype was obtained from a woman aged 60 to 75 in good health and CMV-seronegative. The CDR3 nucleotides read TGTGCCAGCAGCTTGGGTCGACAGGGGGTAGACGAGCAGTACTTC. As protein: CASSLGRQGVDEQYF. The full variable domain, completed using reference TRBV5-4 and TRBJ2-7, is ETGVTQSPTHLIKTRGQQVTLRCSSQSGHNTVSWYQQALGQGPQFIFQYYREEENGRGNFPPRFSGLQFPNYSSELNVNALELDDSALYLCASSLGRQGVDEQYFGPGTRLTVT.